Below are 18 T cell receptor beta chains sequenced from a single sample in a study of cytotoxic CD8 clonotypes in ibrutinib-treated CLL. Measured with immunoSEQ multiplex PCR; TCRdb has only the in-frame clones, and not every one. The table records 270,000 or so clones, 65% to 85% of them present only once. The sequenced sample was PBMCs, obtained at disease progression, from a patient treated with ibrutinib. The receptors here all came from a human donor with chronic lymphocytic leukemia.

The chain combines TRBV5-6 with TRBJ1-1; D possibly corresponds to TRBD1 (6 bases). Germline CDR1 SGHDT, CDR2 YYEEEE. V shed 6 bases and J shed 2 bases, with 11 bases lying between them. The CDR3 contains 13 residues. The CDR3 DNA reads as TGTGCCAGCACGAGGGGGTATAACACTGAAGCTTTCTTT. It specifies CASTRGYNTEAFF.

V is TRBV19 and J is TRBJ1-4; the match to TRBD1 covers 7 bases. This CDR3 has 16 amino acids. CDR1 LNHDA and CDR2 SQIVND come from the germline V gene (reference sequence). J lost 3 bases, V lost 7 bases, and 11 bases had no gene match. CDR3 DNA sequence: TGTGCCAGTACCCTCATGGCCGGGACAGCTAATGAAAAACTGTTTTTT. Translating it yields CASTLMAGTANEKLFF. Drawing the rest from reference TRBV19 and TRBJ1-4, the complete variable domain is DGGITQSPKYLFRKEGQNVTLSCEQNLNHDAMYWYRQDPGQGLRLIYYSQIVNDFQKGDIAEGYSVSREKKESFPLTVTSAQKNPTAFYLCASTLMAGTANEKLFFGSGTQLSVL.

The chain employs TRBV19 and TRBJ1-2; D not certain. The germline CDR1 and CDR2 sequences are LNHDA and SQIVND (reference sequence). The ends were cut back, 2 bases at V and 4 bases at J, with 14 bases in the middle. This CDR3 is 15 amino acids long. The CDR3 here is CASSIFWEYSYGYTF. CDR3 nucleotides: TGTGCCAGTAGTATATTTTGGGAGTATTCCTATGGCTACACCTTC.

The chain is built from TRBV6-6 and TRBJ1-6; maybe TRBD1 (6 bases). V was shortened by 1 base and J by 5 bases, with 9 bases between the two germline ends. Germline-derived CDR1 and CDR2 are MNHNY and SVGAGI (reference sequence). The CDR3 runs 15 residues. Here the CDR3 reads CASSYYRADNSPLHF. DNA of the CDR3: TGTGCCAGCAGTTACTACAGGGCAGATAATTCACCCCTCCACTTT.

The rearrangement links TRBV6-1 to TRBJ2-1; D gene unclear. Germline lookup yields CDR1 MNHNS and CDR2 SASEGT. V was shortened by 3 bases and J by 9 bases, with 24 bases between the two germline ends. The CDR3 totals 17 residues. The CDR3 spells CASSDWWSKNLRSEQFF. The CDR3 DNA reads TGTGCCAGCAGTGATTGGTGGTCTAAAAACCTACGCAGTGAGCAGTTCTTC.

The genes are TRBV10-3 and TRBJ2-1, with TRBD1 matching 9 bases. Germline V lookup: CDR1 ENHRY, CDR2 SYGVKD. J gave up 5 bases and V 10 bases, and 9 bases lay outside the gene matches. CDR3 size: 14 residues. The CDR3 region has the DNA TGTGCCACCGTGGGGACAGGGAGGGACAATGAGCAGTTCTTC. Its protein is CATVGTGRDNEQFF.

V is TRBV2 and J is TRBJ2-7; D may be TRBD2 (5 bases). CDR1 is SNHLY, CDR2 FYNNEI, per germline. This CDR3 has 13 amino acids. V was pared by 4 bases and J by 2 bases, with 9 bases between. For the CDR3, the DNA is TGTGCCAGCAGTGGGACTTTAACCTACGAGCAGTACTTC. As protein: CASSGTLTYEQYF.

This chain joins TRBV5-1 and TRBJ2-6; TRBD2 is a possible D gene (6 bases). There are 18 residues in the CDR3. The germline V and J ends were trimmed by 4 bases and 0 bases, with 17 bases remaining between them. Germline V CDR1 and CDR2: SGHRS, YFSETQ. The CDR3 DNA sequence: TGCGCCAGCAGCCCAAGGAGGGACCTTTCCTCTGGGGCCAACGTCCTGACTTTC. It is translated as CASSPRRDLSSGANVLTF.

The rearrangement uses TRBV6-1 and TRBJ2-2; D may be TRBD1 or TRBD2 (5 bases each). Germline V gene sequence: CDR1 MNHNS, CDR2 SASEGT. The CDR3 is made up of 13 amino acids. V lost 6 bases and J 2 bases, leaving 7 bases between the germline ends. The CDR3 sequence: CASRGPNTGELFF. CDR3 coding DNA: TGTGCCAGCAGGGGACCCAACACCGGGGAGCTGTTTTTT.

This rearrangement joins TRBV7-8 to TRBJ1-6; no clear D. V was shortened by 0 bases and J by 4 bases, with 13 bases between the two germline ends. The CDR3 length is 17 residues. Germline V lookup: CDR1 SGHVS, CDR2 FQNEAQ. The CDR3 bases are TGTGCCAGCAGCTTAGCCGTAGCTTCCGGGTATAATTCACCCCTCCACTTT. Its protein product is CASSLAVASGYNSPLHF.

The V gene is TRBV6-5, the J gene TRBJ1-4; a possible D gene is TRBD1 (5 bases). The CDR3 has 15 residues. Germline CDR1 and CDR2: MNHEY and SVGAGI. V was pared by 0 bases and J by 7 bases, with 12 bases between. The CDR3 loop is CASSYSSGMSEKLFF. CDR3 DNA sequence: TGTGCCAGCAGTTACTCATCAGGGATGAGTGAAAAACTGTTTTTT.

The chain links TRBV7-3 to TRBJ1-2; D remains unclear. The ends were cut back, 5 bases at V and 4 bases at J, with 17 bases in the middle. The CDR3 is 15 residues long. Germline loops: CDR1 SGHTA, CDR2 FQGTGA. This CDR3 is CASSPVAGPAYGYTF. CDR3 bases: TGTGCCAGCAGCCCCGTGGCAGGTCCTGCCTATGGCTACACCTTC.

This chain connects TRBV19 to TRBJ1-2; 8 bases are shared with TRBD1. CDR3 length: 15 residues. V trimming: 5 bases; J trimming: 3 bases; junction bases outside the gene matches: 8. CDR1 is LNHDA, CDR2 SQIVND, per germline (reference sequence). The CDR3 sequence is CASSGIPGGHYGYTF. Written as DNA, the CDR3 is TGTGCCAGTAGTGGGATACCAGGGGGCCACTATGGCTACACCTTC.

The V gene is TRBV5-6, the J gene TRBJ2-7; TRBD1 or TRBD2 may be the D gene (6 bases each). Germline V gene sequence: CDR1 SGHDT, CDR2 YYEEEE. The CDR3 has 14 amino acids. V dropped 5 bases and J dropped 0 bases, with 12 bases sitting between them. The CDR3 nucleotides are TGTGCCAGCAGTCCGGGGGACAACTCCTACGAGCAGTACTTC. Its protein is CASSPGDNSYEQYF.

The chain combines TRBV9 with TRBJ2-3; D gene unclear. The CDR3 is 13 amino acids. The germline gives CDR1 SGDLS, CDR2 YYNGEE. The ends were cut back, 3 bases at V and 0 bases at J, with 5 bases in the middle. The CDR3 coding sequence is TGTGCCAGCAGCGGAACTAGCACAGATACGCAGTATTTT. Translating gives CASSGTSTDTQYF.

Here the CDR3 DNA reads TGTGCCAGCAGCTCCTGGGGACAGCTTAGCAATCAGCCCCAGCATTTT. This codes for CASSSWGQLSNQPQHF. The chain has TRBV7-8 and TRBJ1-5; 7 bases fit TRBD1. V trimming: 4 bases; J trimming: 0 bases; junction bases outside the gene matches: 6. The germline V gene has CDR1 SGHVS and CDR2 FQNEAQ. The CDR3 consists of 16 residues.

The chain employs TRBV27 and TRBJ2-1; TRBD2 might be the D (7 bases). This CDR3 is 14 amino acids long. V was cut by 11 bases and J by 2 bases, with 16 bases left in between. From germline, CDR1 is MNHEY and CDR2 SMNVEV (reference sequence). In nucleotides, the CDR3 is TGTGCCCCTCCCAGGGGAGGGCCCTACAATGAGCAGTTCTTC. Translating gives CAPPRGGPYNEQFF.

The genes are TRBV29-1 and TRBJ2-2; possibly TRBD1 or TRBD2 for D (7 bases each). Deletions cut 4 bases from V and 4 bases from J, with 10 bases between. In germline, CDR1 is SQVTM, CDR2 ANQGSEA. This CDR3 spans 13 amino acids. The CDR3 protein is CSVVRGGTGELFF. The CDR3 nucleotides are TGCAGCGTTGTCAGGGGGGGCACCGGGGAGCTGTTTTTT.